This entry is about one T cell receptor (beta chain). This entry belongs to a study of T cells in Graves' hyperthyroidism and ophthalmopathy. Active moderate-to-severe ophthalmopathy, Clinical Activity Score at least 3, NOSPECS at least 4, under 3 months' duration. V lost 0 bases and J lost 1, with 8 bases in between. Germline V gene sequence: CDR1 SGDLS, CDR2 YYNGEE. This CDR3 has 14 amino acids. TCR beta CDR3 regions were amplified from RNA transcripts. In the first-round RT-PCR of the TCR CDR3, the HTBI primer set was used. MiXCR, run by TCRdb on the multiplex PCR reads, gives a single entry per CDR3 protein. The sample consists of more than 300,000 distinct CDR3 sequences, roughly 18% of them appearing once.

The clonotype comes from a man younger than 30 with Graves' ophthalmopathy. Sequenced material: blood. V and J are TRBV9 and TRBJ2-7, with D unresolved. CDR3 loop: CASSVAPASYEQYF. The CDR3 coding sequence is TGTGCCAGCAGCGTAGCCCCAGCTTCCTACGAGCAGTACTTC.